This T cell receptor beta chain was sequenced in a study of blood T cells in healthy people across ages. Findings and caveats of the study: Samples with more naive T cells showed higher observed beta diversity. Both higher diversity and more naive CD4+ cells marked long-lived donors when set against aged donors.

Only a few counts were recorded for this clonotype. As yet, its antigen is unknown. Sample-barcoded 5' priming and a J-beta primer mix drove a second PCR of 7 to 11 cycles. TCRdb used MiXCR to reprocess the 5' RACE reads, holding one entry per CDR3 protein. This sample carries around 600,000 distinct CDR3 sequences, under 55% of them seen once, and the ten largest clones take around 24%. The germline gives CDR1 DFQATT, CDR2 SNEGSKA (reference sequence). V shed 6 bases, J shed 5 bases, and the junction held 12 bases outside the gene matches. CDR3 length equals 15 residues. The TCR was taken from a man older than 75 in good health. The J gene is TRBJ1-2, the V gene TRBV20-1, with 10 bases matching TRBD1. Sample: blood. DNA for the CDR3: TGCAGTGCAGATCACAGACAGGGGGCTCGGTATGGCTACACCTTC. As protein: CSADHRQGARYGYTF.